This TCR beta chain was observed in a study of shared clonotypes between healthy human individuals. Regarding the study as a whole: Apart from blood, nothing was sampled; tissue repertoires likely differ.

The table lists this clone with a count of one. Antigen: not known. In replicate PCRs of unsorted PBMC, 250 to 350 ng DNA, 30,000 or so T cell genomes, was used. Clones were read by immunoSEQ multiplex PCR, and TCRdb kept only the in-frame ones, dropping some. This sample carries approximately 440,000 clones, 70% to 80% of them seen once, and the ten largest clones take around 13%. The CDR3 spans 13 residues. Per the germline V gene, CDR1 is LNHNV and CDR2 is YYDKDF (reference sequence). After removal of 6 bases from V and 6 bases from J, the junction contained 6 bases not matched to a gene. The sequence came from a woman in her 40s in good health. Some clones in this sample may be carry-over from other donors' samples. Sequences were obtained from PBMCs. The chain uses TRBV15 and TRBJ2-7; TRBD1 matches 9 bases. The CDR3 region has the DNA TGTGCCACCAGACCGGGACAGGGATCCGAGCAGTACTTC. It codes for CATRPGQGSEQYF. The variable domain in full, with the rest retrieved from reference TRBV15 and TRBJ2-7, is DAMVIQNPRYQVTQFGKPVTLSCSQTLNHNVMYWYQQKSSQAPKLLFHYYDKDFNNEADTPDNFQSRRPNTSFCFLDIRSPGLGDTAMYLCATRPGQGSEQYFGPGTRLTVT.